Shown below are 9 T cell receptor beta chains from a single sample sequenced in a study of cytomegalovirus exposure and HLA in healthy donors. Data came from immunoSEQ multiplex PCR; TCRdb stores just in-frame clones and leaves some out. The data show 220,000 or so clones, with approximately 88% seen just once and over 13% held by the top ten. The sequenced sample was PBMCs. The receptors stem from a woman in her twenties or thirties in good health and CMV-seropositive.

This clone was found once. The chain links TRBV18 to TRBJ1-4; TRBD1 matches at 7 bases. The germline V gene has CDR1 KGHSH and CDR2 LQKENI. CDR3 length equals 15 residues. The trim removed 4 bases at V and 6 bases at J, leaving 8 bases unmatched. The CDR3 DNA sequence: TGTGCCAGCTCACATGCGACAGGGAGCGATGAAAAACTGTTTTTT. Residues: CASSHATGSDEKLFF. Full variable domain (missing parts from reference TRBV18 and TRBJ1-4): NAGVMQNPRHLVRRRGQEARLRCSPMKGHSHVYWYRQLPEEGLKFMVYLQKENIIDESGMPKERFSAEFPKEGPSILRIQQVVRGDSAAYFCASSHATGSDEKLFFGSGTQLSVL.

The chain joins TRBV20-1 to TRBJ1-2; no definite D call. Between the trimmed V and J ends, which lost 0 bases and 7 bases, there was a span of 0 bases. CDR1 and CDR2 (germline): DFQATT, SNEGSKA (reference sequence). The CDR3 has 9 amino acids. In DNA form, the CDR3 reads TGCAGTGCTAGAGATGGCTACACCTTC. It is translated as CSARDGYTF.

In regard to this clone: The junction departs from germline at one end; a sequencing error may be responsible. The V call is TRBV7-7, the J call TRBJ2-2, with D unclear. Per the germline V gene, CDR1 is SSHAT and CDR2 is FNYEAQ (reference sequence). This CDR3 has 13 residues. The CDR3 loop reads CASSSQLTGELFF. DNA of the CDR3: TGTGCTAGCAGTTCACAGTTAACCGGGGAGCTGTTTTTT.

The chain recombines TRBV13 with TRBJ1-2; TRBD1 matches at 8 bases. Germline loops: CDR1 PRHDT, CDR2 FYEKMQ (reference sequence). CDR3 length: 14 amino acids. The V gene end was trimmed by 5 bases and the J gene end by 5 bases; junction bases not matched to a gene: 7. CDR3 nucleotide sequence: TGTGCCAGCAGCGCCGGACAGGGAGGATATGGCTACACCTTC. It translates to CASSAGQGGYGYTF.

This clone was seen a few times. This chain links TRBV29-1 with TRBJ1-4, with D uncertain. Per germline, CDR1 SQVTM and CDR2 ANQGSEA. V lost 3 bases and J 6 bases, leaving 2 bases between the germline ends. The CDR3 is 10 amino acids. The CDR3 loop is CSVEDEKLFF. For the CDR3, the DNA is TGCAGCGTTGAGGATGAAAAACTGTTTTTT.

The chain links TRBV7-2 to TRBJ2-7; 9 nucleotides line up with TRBD1. The CDR3 length is 14 residues. With V trimmed by 5 bases and J by 7 bases, 9 bases remained unmatched. Germline lookup yields CDR1 SGHTA and CDR2 FQGNSA. In nucleotides, the CDR3 is TGTGCCAGCAGCCCACAGGGGGCCCGTTCGGAGCAGTACTTC. This encodes CASSPQGARSEQYF.

This CDR3 reads CASSLWERVETQYF. CDR3 nucleotides: TGTGCCAGCTCACTGTGGGAGAGAGTGGAGACCCAGTACTTC. The gene calls are TRBV18 and TRBJ2-5; weak D call: TRBD2 (5 bases). Trimming stripped 4 bases from V and 5 bases from J, with 14 bases between. CDR1 and CDR2 from the germline V gene are KGHSH and LQKENI. This CDR3 spans 14 amino acids.

The chain employs TRBV7-9 and TRBJ1-2; 10 bases map to TRBD1. Germline V lookup: CDR1 SEHNR, CDR2 FQNEAQ (reference sequence). The V segment lost 5 bases and the J segment 3 bases; nucleotides outside the gene matches: 3. The CDR3 totals 14 residues. The CDR3 loop reads CASSPGQGYYGYTF. CDR3 nucleotides: TGTGCCAGCAGCCCGGGACAGGGGTACTATGGCTACACCTTC. Looking up the rest from reference TRBV7-9 and TRBJ1-2 gives the full variable domain: DTGVSQNPRHKITKRGQNVTFRCDPISEHNRLYWYRQTLGQGPEFLTYFQNEAQLEKSRLLSDRFSAERPKGSFSTLEIQRTEQGDSAMYLCASSPGQGYYGYTFGSGTRLTVV.

The V and J genes are TRBV2 and TRBJ2-7; unclear D gene. With 2 bases removed from V and 3 bases from J, the gap between germline ends came to 5 bases. Germline V CDR1 and CDR2: SNHLY, FYNNEI. This CDR3 spans 12 amino acids. The CDR3 nucleotides read TGTGCCAGCAGTGAATTCAGCTACGAGCAGTACTTC. Encoded protein: CASSEFSYEQYF.